Only a few counts were recorded for the clone carrying this TCR beta chain. A second PCR, run for about 6 to 11 cycles, used a sample-barcoded 5' primer plus a J-beta primer mix. Every single cDNA molecule received a tag from a template-switch adaptor with 12 random nucleotides. TCRdb re-derived calls from the 5' RACE reads in MiXCR, one entry per CDR3 protein. The sample has 1.5 million to 1.8 million distinct CDR3 sequences, approximately 43% seen once; the top ten hold over 3.5%. This CDR3 is built from 14 residues. Trimming shortened V by 3 bases and J by 3 bases, and 11 bases separated the two germline ends. From germline, CDR1 is MNHNY and CDR2 SVGAGI (reference sequence). The source of the sample is a study of blood T cells in healthy people across ages. The study isolated at least 6 million PBMCs from each sample. Total RNA was isolated from each sample in quantities of at least 6 micrograms.

The chain recombines TRBV6-6 with TRBJ1-1, with D perhaps TRBD1 (6 bases). The sequence came from a woman in her late teens or twenties in good health. Sequenced material: blood. In DNA form, the CDR3 reads TGTGCCAGCAGTTATCGGGGGGCGGACACTGAAGCTTTCTTT. Its protein product is CASSYRGADTEAFF.